This TCR beta chain was recorded in a study of shared clonotypes between healthy human individuals. Notes on the study in general: Larger estimated richness was generally seen in naive subsets than in memory subsets. The sole specimen, blood, was sampled, and tissue repertoires likely differ.

In the case of this clone: Antigen: not known.

Deep was the level at which the assay was run. Libraries were prepared by immunoSEQ multiplex PCR; TCRdb keeps only in-frame clonotypes and omits some of them. The sample lists about 2 million clones; roughly 94% were seen once. Germline loops: CDR1 MNHNY, CDR2 SVGAGI (reference sequence). The CDR3 has 14 amino acids. The V gene end was trimmed by 9 bases and the J gene end by 3 bases; junction bases not matched to a gene: 7. This receptor was taken from a man younger than 30 in good health. The J gene is TRBJ2-2, the V gene TRBV6-6, with TRBD2 matching over 7 bases. Specimen: naive CD4+ T cells sorted from blood. Specified subset: CD45RA+ positively selected. This chain's CDR3 is CASLREPHTGELFF. The CDR3 region has the DNA TGTGCCAGTTTGCGGGAGCCCCACACCGGGGAGCTGTTTTTT.